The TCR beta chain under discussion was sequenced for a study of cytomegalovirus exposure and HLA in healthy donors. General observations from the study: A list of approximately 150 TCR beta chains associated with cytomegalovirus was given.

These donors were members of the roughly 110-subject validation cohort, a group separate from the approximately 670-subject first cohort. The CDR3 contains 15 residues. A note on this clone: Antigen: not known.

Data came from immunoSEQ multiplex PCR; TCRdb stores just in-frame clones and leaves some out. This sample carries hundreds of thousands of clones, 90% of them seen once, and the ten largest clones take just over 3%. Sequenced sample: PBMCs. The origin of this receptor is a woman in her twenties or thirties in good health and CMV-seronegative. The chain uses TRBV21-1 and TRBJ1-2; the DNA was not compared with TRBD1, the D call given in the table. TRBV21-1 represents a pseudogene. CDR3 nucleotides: TGTGCCAGCAGCCCACCCCCGGGACAGGGGAATGGCTACACCTTC. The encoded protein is CASSPPPGQGNGYTF.